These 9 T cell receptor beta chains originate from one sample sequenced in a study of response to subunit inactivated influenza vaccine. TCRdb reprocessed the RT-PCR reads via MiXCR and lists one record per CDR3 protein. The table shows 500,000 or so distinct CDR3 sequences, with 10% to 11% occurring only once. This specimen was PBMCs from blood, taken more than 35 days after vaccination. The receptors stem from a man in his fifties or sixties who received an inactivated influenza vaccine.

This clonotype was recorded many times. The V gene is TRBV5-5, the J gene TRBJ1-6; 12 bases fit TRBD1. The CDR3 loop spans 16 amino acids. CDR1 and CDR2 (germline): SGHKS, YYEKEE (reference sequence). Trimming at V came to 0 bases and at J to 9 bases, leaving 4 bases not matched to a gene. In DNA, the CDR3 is TGTGCCAGCAGCTTGGCCGGGACAGGGGGCACTTCACCCCTCCACTTT. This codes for CASSLAGTGGTSPLHF. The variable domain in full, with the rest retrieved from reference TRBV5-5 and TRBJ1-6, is DAGVTQSPTHLIKTRGQQVTLRCSPISGHKSVSWYQQVLGQGPQFIFQYYEKEERGRGNFPDRFSARQFPNYSSELNVNALLLGDSALYLCASSLAGTGGTSPLHFGNGTRLTVT.

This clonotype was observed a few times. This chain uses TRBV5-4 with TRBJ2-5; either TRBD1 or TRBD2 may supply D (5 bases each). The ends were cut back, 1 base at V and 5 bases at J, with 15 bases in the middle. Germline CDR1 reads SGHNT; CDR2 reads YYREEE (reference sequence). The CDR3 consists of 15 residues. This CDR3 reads CASSLNSMRGETQYF. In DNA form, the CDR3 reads TGTGCCAGCAGCTTGAACAGTATGAGGGGCGAGACCCAGTACTTC.

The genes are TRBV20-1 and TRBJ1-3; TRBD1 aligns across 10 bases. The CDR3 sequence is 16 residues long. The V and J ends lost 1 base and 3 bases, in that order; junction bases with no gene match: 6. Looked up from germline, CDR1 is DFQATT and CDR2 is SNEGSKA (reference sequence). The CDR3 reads CSARAADRGSGNTIYF. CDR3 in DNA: TGCAGTGCTAGAGCCGCGGACAGGGGGAGTGGAAACACCATATATTTT.

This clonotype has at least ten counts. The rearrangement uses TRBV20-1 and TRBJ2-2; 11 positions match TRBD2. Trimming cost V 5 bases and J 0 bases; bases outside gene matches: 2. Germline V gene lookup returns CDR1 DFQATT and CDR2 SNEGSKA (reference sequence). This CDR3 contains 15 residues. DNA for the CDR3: TGCAGTGCTCGGGGACTAGCGGCGAACACCGGGGAGCTGTTTTTT. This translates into CSARGLAANTGELFF.

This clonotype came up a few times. This CDR3 reads CASRKAGPSYNEQFF. CDR3 in DNA: TGTGCCAGCAGGAAGGCGGGGCCCTCCTACAATGAGCAGTTCTTC. The chain links TRBV12-3 or TRBV12-4 to TRBJ2-1; a weak D match, TRBD2 (6 bases). V was pared by 6 bases and J by 0 bases, with 12 bases between. The CDR3 is made up of 15 amino acids.

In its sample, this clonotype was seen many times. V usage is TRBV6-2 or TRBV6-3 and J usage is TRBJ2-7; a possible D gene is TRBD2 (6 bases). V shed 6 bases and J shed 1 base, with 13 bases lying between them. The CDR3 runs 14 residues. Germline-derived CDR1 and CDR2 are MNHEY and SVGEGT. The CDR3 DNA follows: TGTGCCAGCAGCCTACGGGAGCTTTCCTACGAGCAGTACTTC. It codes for CASSLRELSYEQYF.

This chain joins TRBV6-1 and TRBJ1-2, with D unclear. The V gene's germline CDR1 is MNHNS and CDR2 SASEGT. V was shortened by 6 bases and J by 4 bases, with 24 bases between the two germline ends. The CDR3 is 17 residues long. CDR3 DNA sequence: TGTGCCAGCAGCCAATCTTACGGGATCCGCAAAATCTATGGCTACACCTTC. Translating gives CASSQSYGIRKIYGYTF.

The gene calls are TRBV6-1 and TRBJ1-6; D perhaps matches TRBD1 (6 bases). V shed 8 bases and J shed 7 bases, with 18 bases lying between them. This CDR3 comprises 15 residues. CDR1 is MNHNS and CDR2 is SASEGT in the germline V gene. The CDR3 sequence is CASGIEQGRNSPLHF. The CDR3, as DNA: TGTGCCAGCGGTATAGAACAGGGAAGGAATTCACCCCTCCACTTT.

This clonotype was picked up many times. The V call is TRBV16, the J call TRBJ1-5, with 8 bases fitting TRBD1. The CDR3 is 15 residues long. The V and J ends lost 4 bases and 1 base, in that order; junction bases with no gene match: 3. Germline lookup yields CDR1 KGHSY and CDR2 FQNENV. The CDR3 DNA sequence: TGTGCCAGCAGCCCGACAGGGGTCAGCAATCAGCCCCAGCATTTT. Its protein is CASSPTGVSNQPQHF.